In its sample, the clone carrying this TCR beta chain was seen many times. What it recognizes is unknown. These data come from a study of identical twins. General study findings and limits: Within cord blood, abundant beta clonotypes carried fewer insertions, but memory repertoires showed no such trend.

One entry per CDR3 protein, called by TCRdb with MiXCR from the 5' RACE reads. This sample has 690,000 or so distinct CDR3 sequences, with around 8.3% found just once. V was clipped by 6 bases and J by 0 bases; unmatched bases: 19. CDR3 length equals 19 residues. The germline gives CDR1 MNHEY, CDR2 SMNVEV (reference sequence). All donors were healthy Caucasians. These data are also associated with another study on yellow fever vaccine responses in identical twins.

The TCR was taken from a woman aged 18-29 years in good health. The sample taken for sequencing was PBMCs. The chain joins TRBV27 to TRBJ1-1; 7 nucleotides match TRBD1. DNA for the CDR3: TGTGCCAGCAGGGCTAAGTGGGACAGCATTTCTAGAATGAACACTGAAGCTTTCTTT. Its protein is CASRAKWDSISRMNTEAFF.